This is a list of T cell receptor beta chains from one sample in a study of cytomegalovirus exposure and HLA in healthy donors. Here immunoSEQ multiplex PCR was the method, and the copy in TCRdb shows in-frame clones only, minus some. The sample yields about 150,000 clones, about 85% seen once. Sample: PBMCs. All receptors come from a man between 18 and 35 years old in good health and CMV-seronegative. Both conserved end residues are part of each CDR3. The D gene is left open where the match is weak. Rows may omit the clone size; those that give it use once, few, many or a size class.

j_call: TRBJ2-3; d_call: NA; v_call: TRBV2; cdr3_length: 15; clone_size: NA; cdr3_nt: TGTGCCAGCAGTGACCTGGGGCCTAGCACAGATACGCAGTATTTT; cdr3_aa: CASSDLGPSTDTQYF
j_call: TRBJ1-6; d_call: NA; v_call: TRBV21-1; cdr3_length: 18; clone_size: once; cdr3_nt: TGTGCCAGCAGCCCGATAATTGACAGCCCGGCCTATAATTCACCCCTCCACTTT; cdr3_aa: CASSPIIDSPAYNSPLHF
j_call: TRBJ2-7; d_call: TRBD2; v_call: TRBV2; cdr3_length: 15; clone_size: once; cdr3_nt: TGTGCCAGCAGTGAATACCGCGGGGGGGCGTCTGAGCAGTACTTC; cdr3_aa: CASSEYRGGASEQYF
j_call: TRBJ2-1; d_call: TRBD2; v_call: TRBV7-3; cdr3_length: 17; clone_size: NA; cdr3_nt: TGTGCCAGCAGCTTATTGGGACTAGCGGGAGTCCACAATGAGCAGTTCTTC; cdr3_aa: CASSLLGLAGVHNEQFF
j_call: TRBJ2-7; d_call: TRBD1; v_call: TRBV19; cdr3_length: 12; clone_size: NA; cdr3_nt: TGTGCCACCACGGGACAGACCTACGAGCAGTACTTC; cdr3_aa: CATTGQTYEQYF
j_call: TRBJ2-5; d_call: NA; v_call: TRBV28; cdr3_length: 17; clone_size: NA; cdr3_nt: TGTGCCAGCAGTTTCGGGATGGACAGGGAGGGCCAAGAGACCCAGTACTTC; cdr3_aa: CASSFGMDREGQETQYF
j_call: TRBJ1-1; d_call: TRBD1; v_call: TRBV5-1; cdr3_length: 12; clone_size: NA; cdr3_nt: TGCGCCAGCAGTCCAGGGGGGACTGAAGCTTTCTTT; cdr3_aa: CASSPGGTEAFF
j_call: TRBJ2-7; d_call: TRBD2; v_call: TRBV7-8; cdr3_length: 19; clone_size: NA; cdr3_nt: TGTGCCAGCAGCTCAAACCCGGGACTAAGCGGGCGGGCGGCCTACGAGCAGTACTTC; cdr3_aa: CASSSNPGLSGRAAYEQYF
j_call: TRBJ2-1; d_call: TRBD2; v_call: TRBV6-1; cdr3_length: 15; clone_size: NA; cdr3_nt: TGTGCCAGCAGTGGAGAGACTAGCGGAGGGAATGAGCAGTTCTTC; cdr3_aa: CASSGETSGGNEQFF
j_call: TRBJ2-1; d_call: TRBD2; v_call: TRBV5-4; cdr3_length: 15; clone_size: once; cdr3_nt: TGTGCCAGCAGACCCGGGACTAGCAGTAGGGATGAGCAGTTCTTC; cdr3_aa: CASRPGTSSRDEQFF
j_call: TRBJ1-2; d_call: NA; v_call: TRBV2; cdr3_length: 14; clone_size: NA; cdr3_nt: TGTGCCAGCAGTGAAGGTCAGGGGCAGTATGGCTACACCTTC; cdr3_aa: CASSEGQGQYGYTF
j_call: TRBJ2-7; d_call: NA; v_call: TRBV11-2; cdr3_length: 15; clone_size: NA; cdr3_nt: TGTGCCAGCAGCTTACCTTCGACAGGTTCCTACGAGCAGTACTTC; cdr3_aa: CASSLPSTGSYEQYF
j_call: TRBJ2-3; d_call: TRBD2; v_call: TRBV19; cdr3_length: 16; clone_size: NA; cdr3_nt: TGTGCCAGTAGTGAGACTAGCGGGGGGGCTCGGGATACGCAGTATTTT; cdr3_aa: CASSETSGGARDTQYF
j_call: TRBJ2-5; d_call: TRBD2; v_call: TRBV5-1; cdr3_length: 18; clone_size: NA; cdr3_nt: TGCGCCAGCAGCTTGGTGCCGCCTAGCGGGAGGGCCGGAGAGACCCAGTACTTC; cdr3_aa: CASSLVPPSGRAGETQYF
j_call: TRBJ2-1; d_call: NA; v_call: TRBV19; cdr3_length: 15; clone_size: NA; cdr3_nt: TGTGCCAGCGCCCTTTTTGGGGGGAACAGATATGAGCAGTTCTTC; cdr3_aa: CASALFGGNRYEQFF
j_call: TRBJ2-5; d_call: TRBD1; v_call: TRBV10-3; cdr3_length: 15; clone_size: NA; cdr3_nt: TGTGCCACCGGCCCGGTCTGGGACAGGGGGGAGACCCAGTACTTC; cdr3_aa: CATGPVWDRGETQYF
j_call: TRBJ2-7; d_call: NA; v_call: TRBV7-9; cdr3_length: 14; clone_size: NA; cdr3_nt: TGTGCCAGCAGCCCCGGGGGAACCGCCTACGAGCAGTACTTC; cdr3_aa: CASSPGGTAYEQYF
j_call: TRBJ2-5; d_call: TRBD1; v_call: TRBV19; cdr3_length: 15; clone_size: NA; cdr3_nt: TGTGCCAGTAGTCTACCGGGACAGGGTGGGGAGACCCAGTACTTC; cdr3_aa: CASSLPGQGGETQYF
j_call: TRBJ2-7; d_call: TRBD2; v_call: TRBV2; cdr3_length: 14; clone_size: NA; cdr3_nt: TGTGCCAGCCGGGGGGGGACAAGTACCCACGAGCAGTACTTC; cdr3_aa: CASRGGTSTHEQYF
j_call: TRBJ1-5; d_call: NA; v_call: TRBV5-1; cdr3_length: 14; clone_size: NA; cdr3_nt: TGCGCCAGCAGCTTGTCCGGGGGCAATCAGCCCCAGCATTTT; cdr3_aa: CASSLSGGNQPQHF
j_call: TRBJ1-2; d_call: TRBD1; v_call: TRBV28; cdr3_length: 14; clone_size: NA; cdr3_nt: TGTGCCAGCAGCCCGGGGACAGGGGAGGATGGCTACACCTTC; cdr3_aa: CASSPGTGEDGYTF
j_call: TRBJ2-7; d_call: TRBD1; v_call: TRBV6-1; cdr3_length: 15; clone_size: NA; cdr3_nt: TGCGCCAGCAGTGACGATGGCAGGGGGCCGGACGAGCAGTACTTC; cdr3_aa: CASSDDGRGPDEQYF
j_call: TRBJ2-7; d_call: TRBD1; v_call: TRBV7-2; cdr3_length: 14; clone_size: NA; cdr3_nt: TGTGCCAGCAGCTTTGACAGGGGGCGCGACGAGCAGTACTTC; cdr3_aa: CASSFDRGRDEQYF
j_call: TRBJ1-5; d_call: NA; v_call: TRBV28; cdr3_length: 11; clone_size: NA; cdr3_nt: TGTGCCAGCAGCTTCAATCAGCCCCAGCATTTT; cdr3_aa: CASSFNQPQHF
j_call: TRBJ2-1; d_call: TRBD2; v_call: TRBV15; cdr3_length: 21; clone_size: NA; cdr3_nt: TGTGCCACCAGCAGAGGGGGGACTAGCGGGGGGGCCCTAGGCTCCTACAATGAGCAGTTCTTC; cdr3_aa: CATSRGGTSGGALGSYNEQFF
j_call: TRBJ2-3; d_call: TRBD2; v_call: TRBV9; cdr3_length: 16; clone_size: NA; cdr3_nt: TGTGCCAGCAGCGTAGAAGTGGGAGGGCCAACAGATACGCAGTATTTT; cdr3_aa: CASSVEVGGPTDTQYF
j_call: TRBJ1-2; d_call: TRBD1; v_call: TRBV27; cdr3_length: 15; clone_size: few; cdr3_nt: TGTGCCAGCAGTCCTACCGGGACAGGGAATCGCGGCTACACCTTC; cdr3_aa: CASSPTGTGNRGYTF
j_call: TRBJ2-2; d_call: TRBD2; v_call: TRBV6-4; cdr3_length: 15; clone_size: NA; cdr3_nt: TGTGCCAGCAGTGGACTAGCGGGGTCCACCGGGGAGCTGTTTTTT; cdr3_aa: CASSGLAGSTGELFF
j_call: TRBJ1-5; d_call: TRBD1; v_call: TRBV7-2; cdr3_length: 13; clone_size: NA; cdr3_nt: TGTGCCAGCAGTTACAGGGGAGATCAGCCCCAGCATTTT; cdr3_aa: CASSYRGDQPQHF
j_call: TRBJ1-1; d_call: NA; v_call: TRBV27; cdr3_length: 16; clone_size: NA; cdr3_nt: TGTGCCAGCAGCCCCCTATGGCGGGGGACGAACACTGAAGCTTTCTTT; cdr3_aa: CASSPLWRGTNTEAFF
j_call: TRBJ1-1; d_call: NA; v_call: TRBV9; cdr3_length: 15; clone_size: NA; cdr3_nt: TGTGCCAGCAGCGTAGTTGGCGGCCAAGGGGCTGAAGCTTTCTTT; cdr3_aa: CASSVVGGQGAEAFF
j_call: TRBJ2-7; d_call: NA; v_call: TRBV18; cdr3_length: 16; clone_size: NA; cdr3_nt: TGTGCCAGCTCCGCAGGGGTCTCCGGGGCCCCCTACGAGCAGTACTTC; cdr3_aa: CASSAGVSGAPYEQYF
j_call: TRBJ2-1; d_call: NA; v_call: TRBV7-6; cdr3_length: 13; clone_size: NA; cdr3_nt: TGTGCCAGCAGCTTAGCGCGAATCGATGAGCAGTTCTTC; cdr3_aa: CASSLARIDEQFF
j_call: TRBJ2-3; d_call: NA; v_call: TRBV29-1; cdr3_length: 15; clone_size: NA; cdr3_nt: TGCAGCGTCCAGGGGGGTCCCGAGGGGGCAGATACGCAGTATTTT; cdr3_aa: CSVQGGPEGADTQYF
j_call: TRBJ2-1; d_call: NA; v_call: TRBV11-2; cdr3_length: 14; clone_size: NA; cdr3_nt: TGTGCCAGCGGAGGGGGCGGGACCTACAATGAGCAGTTCTTC; cdr3_aa: CASGGGGTYNEQFF
j_call: TRBJ1-1; d_call: NA; v_call: TRBV28; cdr3_length: 18; clone_size: NA; cdr3_nt: TGTGCCAGCAGGCCTAGTCTACCGAAATACAGGGCCCGTCTTGAAGCTTTCTTT; cdr3_aa: CASRPSLPKYRARLEAFF
j_call: TRBJ2-6; d_call: NA; v_call: TRBV2; cdr3_length: 17; clone_size: NA; cdr3_nt: TGTGCCAGCAGTGAAACTGGCAGGACTACTGGGGCCAACGTCCTGACTTTC; cdr3_aa: CASSETGRTTGANVLTF
j_call: TRBJ2-7; d_call: NA; v_call: TRBV7-7; cdr3_length: 13; clone_size: once; cdr3_nt: TGTGCTAGCAGCTCAGGGGCTGGTTACGAGCAGTACTTC; cdr3_aa: CASSSGAGYEQYF
j_call: TRBJ1-1; d_call: NA; v_call: TRBV2; cdr3_length: 10; clone_size: NA; cdr3_nt: TGTGCCAGCATCGGGACAGAAGCTTTCTTT; cdr3_aa: CASIGTEAFF
j_call: TRBJ1-3; d_call: NA; v_call: TRBV5-1; cdr3_length: 15; clone_size: few; cdr3_nt: TGCGCCAGCAGCCCATATGAGGCGTCTGGAAACACCATATATTTT; cdr3_aa: CASSPYEASGNTIYF
j_call: TRBJ1-6; d_call: TRBD1; v_call: TRBV11-1; cdr3_length: 16; clone_size: NA; cdr3_nt: TGTGCCAGCAGCTTAGCATCCGGACAGGGGCAATCACCCCTCCACTTT; cdr3_aa: CASSLASGQGQSPLHF
j_call: TRBJ1-2; d_call: NA; v_call: TRBV30; cdr3_length: 13; clone_size: NA; cdr3_nt: TGTGCCTGGAGTGTGGAGGGATTCCTTGGCTACACCTTC; cdr3_aa: CAWSVEGFLGYTF
j_call: TRBJ2-7; d_call: NA; v_call: TRBV19; cdr3_length: 11; clone_size: NA; cdr3_nt: TGTGCCAGTAAGGCAGGGGACGAGCAGTACTTC; cdr3_aa: CASKAGDEQYF
j_call: TRBJ1-3; d_call: NA; v_call: TRBV6-1; cdr3_length: 16; clone_size: NA; cdr3_nt: TGTGCCAGCAGTGAAATCCCAGGACTCTCTGGAAACACCATATATTTT; cdr3_aa: CASSEIPGLSGNTIYF
j_call: TRBJ2-3; d_call: TRBD2; v_call: TRBV6-4; cdr3_length: 14; clone_size: NA; cdr3_nt: TGTGCCAGCAGTGAATTCAGCGGGGGGGCCATTCAGTATTTT; cdr3_aa: CASSEFSGGAIQYF
j_call: TRBJ2-3; d_call: NA; v_call: TRBV28; cdr3_length: 16; clone_size: NA; cdr3_nt: TGTGCCAGCAGTTATCCAGGGATCGGTAGCACAGATACGCAGTATTTT; cdr3_aa: CASSYPGIGSTDTQYF
j_call: TRBJ1-2; d_call: TRBD1; v_call: TRBV6-5; cdr3_length: 15; clone_size: NA; cdr3_nt: TGTGCCAGCAGTTACTCTGCCAAGGCAGGGGGGGGCTACACCTTC; cdr3_aa: CASSYSAKAGGGYTF
j_call: TRBJ2-1; d_call: TRBD2; v_call: TRBV9; cdr3_length: 13; clone_size: NA; cdr3_nt: TGTGCCAGCAGTCCGGACCTGACTAGCCGGCAGTTCTTC; cdr3_aa: CASSPDLTSRQFF
j_call: TRBJ2-4; d_call: NA; v_call: TRBV11-2; cdr3_length: 17; clone_size: NA; cdr3_nt: TGTGCCAGCAGCTTATATGGTTTGGGACTAGCCAAAAACATTCAGTACTTC; cdr3_aa: CASSLYGLGLAKNIQYF
j_call: TRBJ2-1; d_call: TRBD2; v_call: TRBV6-5; cdr3_length: 15; clone_size: NA; cdr3_nt: TGTGCCAGCAGTTACTGGCGGGGGGCCGACAATGAGCAGTTCTTC; cdr3_aa: CASSYWRGADNEQFF
j_call: TRBJ2-3; d_call: NA; v_call: TRBV6-5; cdr3_length: 12; clone_size: NA; cdr3_nt: TGTGCCAGCAGTTACCAGGTGGGCCCGCAGTATTTT; cdr3_aa: CASSYQVGPQYF
j_call: TRBJ2-3; d_call: NA; v_call: TRBV4-2; cdr3_length: 18; clone_size: NA; cdr3_nt: TGTGCCAGCAGCCAAGCCCTCATGGGGGCGAGCAGCACAGATACGCAGTATTTT; cdr3_aa: CASSQALMGASSTDTQYF
j_call: TRBJ1-1; d_call: NA; v_call: TRBV7-9; cdr3_length: 14; clone_size: few; cdr3_nt: TGTGCCAGCAGCCCGGAGTCCGGAGGCACTGAAGCTTTCTTT; cdr3_aa: CASSPESGGTEAFF
j_call: TRBJ2-1; d_call: NA; v_call: TRBV28; cdr3_length: 16; clone_size: NA; cdr3_nt: TGTGCCAGCAGCCCCACCCATTTCAGCTCCTACAATGAGCAGTTCTTC; cdr3_aa: CASSPTHFSSYNEQFF
j_call: TRBJ2-6; d_call: TRBD2; v_call: TRBV5-1; cdr3_length: 16; clone_size: once; cdr3_nt: TGCGCCAGCAGCCTCCCAGCGGGGTCTGGGGCCAACGTCCTGACTTTC; cdr3_aa: CASSLPAGSGANVLTF
j_call: TRBJ2-7; d_call: NA; v_call: TRBV7-9; cdr3_length: 14; clone_size: NA; cdr3_nt: TGTGCCAGCAGCTTAAGTCAGGGCTCCTACGAGCAGTACTTC; cdr3_aa: CASSLSQGSYEQYF
j_call: TRBJ2-1; d_call: TRBD2; v_call: TRBV9; cdr3_length: 16; clone_size: NA; cdr3_nt: TGTGCCAGCAGCGTAGCCCCGACTAGCGGGAGAGGCGAGCAGTTCTTC; cdr3_aa: CASSVAPTSGRGEQFF
j_call: TRBJ1-1; d_call: NA; v_call: TRBV15; cdr3_length: 15; clone_size: NA; cdr3_nt: TGTGCCACCAGCAGGACAGAGACTGGGAACACTGAAGCTTTCTTT; cdr3_aa: CATSRTETGNTEAFF